The 6 T cell receptor beta chains below were found in one sample sequenced in a study of tissue T cells after allogeneic stem cell transplantation (dated by TCRdb to 2022 to 2024). The sample's time point label, in plain terms: recipient (host-origin) PBMCs collected before allo-HCT. The library was made by the immunoSEQ multiplex PCR assay. Held by TCRdb, this immuneACCESS table contains in-frame sequences only and omits some clones. Under half of the omission traces to an unresolved V gene where checked; the cause of the rest is unknown. The sample table contains 25,000 to 30,000 clones; only one count was recorded for less than 90% of them. The ten largest clones capture over 3% of the sample. The material sequenced was blood, taken before transplantation. The receptors derive from a woman between 18 and 50 years old who later had graft-versus-host disease after an allogeneic stem cell transplant.

V is TRBV30 and J is TRBJ1-2; D is uncertain. This CDR3 contains 14 residues. Germline V gene data show CDR1 as GTSNPN and CDR2 as SVGIG (reference sequence). V gave up 0 bases and J gave up 3 bases, with 11 bases separating them. The CDR3 spells CAWSVPPLYYGYTF. The CDR3 DNA is TGTGCCTGGAGTGTACCGCCCCTCTACTATGGCTACACCTTC.

This clone was seen only a few times. The chain has TRBV2 and TRBJ1-6; D gene uncertain. Trimming removed 1 base at V and 4 bases at J, with 2 bases between. CDR1 and CDR2 from the germline V gene are SNHLY and FYNNEI. The CDR3 is 13 amino acids. CDR3 sequence: CASSEGYNSPLHF. The CDR3 bases are TGTGCCAGCAGTGAAGGTTATAATTCACCCCTCCACTTT. The full variable domain, its missing parts supplied by reference TRBV2 and TRBJ1-6, is EPEVTQTPSHQVTQMGQEVILRCVPISNHLYFYWYRQILGQKVEFLVSFYNNEISEKSEIFDDQFSVERPDGSNFTLKIRSTKLEDSAMYFCASSEGYNSPLHFGNGTRLTVT.

V usage is TRBV4-2 and J usage is TRBJ1-2; D not resolved. Germline V lookup: CDR1 LGHNA, CDR2 YNFKEQ. With 0 bases removed from V and 7 bases from J, the gap between germline ends came to 15 bases. The CDR3 covers 15 residues. In DNA form, the CDR3 reads TGTGCCAGCAGCCAAGAGGCGGAACCGCGTGGTGGCTACACCTTC. It translates to CASSQEAEPRGGYTF.

This chain links TRBV10-1 with TRBJ1-1; no firm D call. The CDR3 runs to 14 residues. Looked up from germline, CDR1 is WNHNN and CDR2 is SYGVQD (reference sequence). The V end lost 3 bases, the J end lost 0 bases, and 8 bases lay between the germline ends. Here the CDR3 DNA reads TGCGCCAGCAGTGAAAGCGGCATGAACACTGAAGCTTTCTTT. As protein: CASSESGMNTEAFF.

The chain carries TRBV19 and TRBJ2-7, with D possibly TRBD1 on 6 matching bases. Trimming removed 7 bases at V and 5 bases at J, with 18 bases between. The CDR3 is 14 amino acids. Germline-derived CDR1 and CDR2 are LNHDA and SQIVND (reference sequence). The DNA of the CDR3 is TGTGCCAGTAAGTACAGGGCGATTGAGCACGAGCAGTACTTC. Amino acids: CASKYRAIEHEQYF.

V usage is TRBV14 and J usage is TRBJ2-1, with D possibly being TRBD2 (6 bases). The CDR3 consists of 14 residues. Germline CDR1 and CDR2: SGHDN and FVKESK. V was trimmed by 3 bases and J by 8 bases, leaving 14 bases between them. The CDR3 here is CASSHIRESDEQFF. The CDR3, as DNA: TGTGCCAGCAGCCATATACGGGAGAGCGATGAGCAGTTCTTC.